A single sample gave rise to the 9 T cell receptor beta chains below, sequenced in a study of cytomegalovirus exposure and HLA in healthy donors. The PCR employed 60 Vbeta primers together with 13 Jbeta primers. The method was immunoSEQ multiplex PCR; TCRdb's version includes in-frame clones alone and lacks a portion of them. The sample contains about 170,000 clones, about 88% of which appear only once. Sequencing was carried out using PBMCs. Receptors were obtained from a man aged 30-40 years in good health and CMV-seropositive.

This clone was counted between two and nine times. V usage is TRBV7-9 and J usage is TRBJ1-1, with 8 bases that match TRBD1. From germline, CDR1 is SEHNR and CDR2 FQNEAQ (reference sequence). V was clipped by 5 bases and J by 10 bases; unmatched bases: 12. This CDR3 is 14 amino acids long. CDR3 DNA: TGTGCCAGCAGCCCACGAATGACAGGGGTTGGAGCTTTCTTT. Amino acids: CASSPRMTGVGAFF.

This clone was counted between two and nine times. The rearrangement links TRBV6-5 to TRBJ2-1; possible D gene TRBD2, 5 bases. V gave up 2 bases and J gave up 2 bases, with 7 bases separating them. Per the germline V gene, CDR1 is MNHEY and CDR2 is SVGAGI. The CDR3 length is 14 residues. The CDR3 loop reads CASSYREPYNEQFF. In DNA, the CDR3 is TGTGCCAGCAGTTACAGGGAGCCCTACAATGAGCAGTTCTTC.

This clone was seen a few times. This chain uses TRBV6-1 with TRBJ1-1; D gene uncertain. The CDR3 length is 14 residues. From germline, CDR1 is MNHNS and CDR2 SASEGT. V shed 6 bases and J shed 5 bases, with 16 bases lying between them. The CDR3, as DNA: TGTGCCAGCAGCAAAGAGGAGGGAGGGACTGAAGCTTTCTTT. Its translation is CASSKEEGGTEAFF.

The V and J genes are TRBV5-1 and TRBJ1-4; 9 bases fit TRBD1. The CDR3 consists of 14 residues. Germline values: CDR1 SGHRS, CDR2 YFSETQ. Trimming at V came to 5 bases and at J to 6 bases, leaving 5 bases not matched to a gene. The DNA of the CDR3 is TGCGCCAGCAGGATGAGACAGGGGGATGAAAAACTGTTTTTT. Amino acids: CASRMRQGDEKLFF.

Here the CDR3 reads CASRRGWGGEETQYF. The DNA of the CDR3 is TGTGCCAGTAGAAGGGGATGGGGAGGGGAAGAGACCCAGTACTTC. The chain is built from TRBV19 and TRBJ2-5, with TRBD2 matching 7 bases. CDR1 is LNHDA, CDR2 SQIVND, per germline (reference sequence). The length of the CDR3 is 15 residues. The ends lost 6 bases at V and 3 bases at J; junction bases unmatched: 10.

The chain couples TRBV7-9 to TRBJ1-1, with TRBD1 identical over 9 bases. The CDR3 spans 15 residues. V trimming: 1 base; J trimming: 4 bases; junction bases outside the gene matches: 4. Germline V CDR1 and CDR2: SEHNR, FQNEAQ (reference sequence). CDR3 DNA sequence: TGTGCCAGCAGCTTAGACAGGGGGCGCGGCACTGAAGCTTTCTTT. Translation: CASSLDRGRGTEAFF.

The J gene is TRBJ2-2, the V gene TRBV7-2, with D possibly matching TRBD1 (6 bases). The CDR3 length is 14 residues. Germline lookup yields CDR1 SGHTA and CDR2 FQGNSA. The V end lost 4 bases, the J end lost 5 bases, and 11 bases lay between the germline ends. CDR3 sequence: CASSYRDRTGELFF. The DNA of the CDR3 is TGTGCCAGCAGCTACAGGGATAGAACCGGGGAGCTGTTTTTT.

Comment on this clone: At one end, the junction sequence differs from germline, possibly due to a read error. The chain uses TRBV2 and TRBJ2-5, with no clear D. This CDR3 region has 14 residues. Looked up from germline, CDR1 is SNHLY and CDR2 is FYNNEI. Written as DNA, the CDR3 is TGTGCCAGCAGTGAAGCTTGGGTACAAGAGGCCCAGTACTTC. This encodes CASSEAWVQEAQYF.

This clone came up a few times. V and J are TRBV6-1 and TRBJ2-7; 8 bases map to TRBD1. V shed 2 bases and J 3 bases; nucleotides not matched to a gene: 6. This CDR3 is 15 amino acids long. Germline CDR1 and CDR2: MNHNS and SASEGT. The CDR3 protein is CASSEWGQAIYEQYF. Written as DNA, the CDR3 is TGTGCCAGCAGTGAATGGGGACAGGCGATCTACGAGCAGTACTTC.